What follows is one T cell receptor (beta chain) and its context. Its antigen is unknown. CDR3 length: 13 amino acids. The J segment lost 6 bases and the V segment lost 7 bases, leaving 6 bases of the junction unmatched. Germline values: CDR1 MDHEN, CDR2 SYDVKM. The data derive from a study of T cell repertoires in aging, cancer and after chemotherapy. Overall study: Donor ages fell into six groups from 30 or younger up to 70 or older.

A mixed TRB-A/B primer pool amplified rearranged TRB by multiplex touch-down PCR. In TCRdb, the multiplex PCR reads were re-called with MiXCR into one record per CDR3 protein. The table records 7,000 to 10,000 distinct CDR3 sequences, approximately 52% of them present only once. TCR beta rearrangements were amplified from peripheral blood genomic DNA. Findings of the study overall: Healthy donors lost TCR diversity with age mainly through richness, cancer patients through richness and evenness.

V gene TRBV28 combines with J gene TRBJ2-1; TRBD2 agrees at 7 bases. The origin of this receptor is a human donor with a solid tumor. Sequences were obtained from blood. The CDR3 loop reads CASTPPGGNEQFF. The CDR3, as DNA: TGTGCCAGCACCCCCCCGGGGGGCAATGAGCAGTTCTTC.